The 26 T cell receptor beta chains below come from one sample, sequenced in a study of molecular identifiers for immune sequencing clone quantification (dated by TCRdb to between 2018 and 2020). The library was built by means of PCR. The listed sequencing device is NextSeq 500. TCRdb cleaned the public reads at Q25 with fastp, built clones with MiXCR and kept in-frame beta chains. Each entry merges the rows of one CDR3 protein and shows their most common DNA and genes. For this sample there are tens of thousands of distinct CDR3 sequences; around 25% appear just once. 0.6% to 0.9% of the sample is in the top ten clones. Specimen: naive CD8+ T cells from blood, with Jurkat cell RNA spiked in. The cell subset or site tag for this specimen amounts to: FACS-sorted CD8+CD4-CCR7+CD45RA+ naive T cells. The receptor source for this set is a human donor in good health. Some libraries in this study had Jurkat cell RNA spiked in.

Of note for this clonotype: A read error is possible here, since a much larger clone lies one base away. The rearrangement uses TRBV6-1 and TRBJ2-7, with 7 bases fitting TRBD2. Germline lookup yields CDR1 MNHNS and CDR2 SASEGT. This CDR3 spans 13 amino acids. Here the CDR3 reads CAGSAGVLYEQYF. The CDR3 DNA reads as TGTGCCGGCAGTGCGGGAGTCCTCTACGAGCAGTACTTC.

This clonotype was seen more than once but under ten times. The chain employs TRBV4-1 and TRBJ2-7, with 7 bases matching TRBD2. The CDR3 runs 16 residues. CDR1 and CDR2 (germline): MGHRA, YSYEKL. With 4 bases clipped from V and 3 bases from J, the junction kept 12 bases outside the gene matches. The CDR3 loop is CASSLGVAGAGYEQYF. CDR3 DNA sequence: TGCGCCAGCAGCCTGGGGGTAGCGGGTGCGGGCTACGAGCAGTACTTC.

This clonotype was picked up many times. The gene calls are TRBV27 and TRBJ2-2; 8 bases fit TRBD2. Germline-derived CDR1 and CDR2 are MNHEY and SMNVEV (reference sequence). After removal of 8 bases from V and 2 bases from J, the junction contained 25 bases not matched to a gene. This CDR3 region has 21 residues. The CDR3 protein is CASLPANPGLGVVYNTGELFF. The CDR3 DNA is TGTGCCAGCCTGCCGGCCAATCCGGGACTAGGGGTCGTCTATAACACCGGGGAGCTGTTTTTT.

The chain recombines TRBV27 with TRBJ2-6; D call uncertain. V lost 1 base to trimming and J lost 1 base, with 5 bases between them. Germline V gene data show CDR1 as MNHEY and CDR2 as SMNVEV (reference sequence). There are 15 residues in the CDR3. CDR3 DNA sequence: TGTGCCAGCAGTTTATATGCATCTGGGGCCAACGTCCTGACTTTC. This translates into CASSLYASGANVLTF.

This clonotype was observed a few times. A much more abundant neighbour one base away suggests this may be a read error. The J gene is TRBJ2-7, the V gene TRBV28, with D perhaps matching TRBD1 (5 bases). Trimming took off 5 bases at V and 1 base at J, with 12 bases between the two ends. The CDR3 has 14 residues. Per germline, CDR1 MDHEN and CDR2 SYDVKM. The CDR3 nucleotides are TGTGCCAGCAGTACGACAGTGATTTCCTACGAGCAGTACTTC. It encodes CASSTTVISYEQYF.

This clonotype was seen repeatedly, ten times or more. This sequence joins TRBV7-8 and TRBJ2-3; D is perhaps TRBD2 (7 bases). V dropped 7 bases and J dropped 1 base, with 15 bases sitting between them. There are 15 residues in the CDR3. In germline, CDR1 is SGHVS, CDR2 FQNEAQ. DNA for the CDR3: TGTGCCAGCACCCCTTTAGGGGGGGGCACAGATACGCAGTATTTT. Translation gives CASTPLGGGTDTQYF. The variable domain in full, completed from reference TRBV7-8 and TRBJ2-3, reads GAGVSQSPRYKVAKRGQDVALRCDPISGHVSLFWYQQALGQGPEFLTYFQNEAQLDKSGLPSDRFFAERPEGSVSTLKIQRTQQEDSAVYLCASTPLGGGTDTQYFGPGTRLTVL.

This clonotype was observed a handful of times. The chain employs TRBV29-1 and TRBJ2-7; 8 positions agree with TRBD1. V was clipped by 5 bases and J by 3 bases; unmatched bases: 6. The CDR3 consists of 13 residues. Germline loops: CDR1 SQVTM, CDR2 ANQGSEA. The CDR3 DNA reads as TGCAGCGTTTGGACAGGGACTCTCTACGAGCAGTACTTC. It translates to CSVWTGTLYEQYF.

This clonotype came up a few times. V usage is TRBV6-6 and J usage is TRBJ2-5, with D uncertain. V gave up 6 bases and J gave up 1 base, with 18 bases separating them. This CDR3 spans 16 amino acids. In germline, CDR1 is MNHNY, CDR2 SVGAGI (reference sequence). The CDR3 DNA sequence: TGTGCCAGCAGCGCCACGGCCCCGGGCCTCCAAGAGACCCAGTACTTC. Translation: CASSATAPGLQETQYF.

This clonotype was found a few times. The chain uses TRBV4-3 and TRBJ2-1; a possible D gene is TRBD1 (5 bases). Germline lookup yields CDR1 LGHNA and CDR2 YSLEER. V was trimmed by 0 bases and J by 4 bases, leaving 10 bases between them. This CDR3 spans 15 amino acids. The CDR3 reads CASSQDQGSYNEQFF. The CDR3 nucleotides are TGCGCCAGCAGCCAAGATCAGGGATCTTACAATGAGCAGTTCTTC.

This clonotype came up many times. V usage is TRBV7-8 and J usage is TRBJ2-3; tentatively, D is TRBD1 (6 bases). From germline, CDR1 is SGHVS and CDR2 FQNEAQ. Trimming removed 5 bases at V and 4 bases at J, with 13 bases between. CDR3 length: 14 amino acids. The CDR3 sequence: CASSLRDKADTQYF. The CDR3 nucleotides read TGTGCCAGCAGCCTACGGGACAAAGCAGATACGCAGTATTTT. The full variable domain, its missing parts supplied by reference TRBV7-8 and TRBJ2-3, is GAGVSQSPRYKVAKRGQDVALRCDPISGHVSLFWYQQALGQGPEFLTYFQNEAQLDKSGLPSDRFFAERPEGSVSTLKIQRTQQEDSAVYLCASSLRDKADTQYFGPGTRLTVL.

On this clonotype itself: One end of the junction is discordant with germline, which a read error may explain. The chain recombines TRBV6-2 or TRBV6-3 with TRBJ2-5; 10 bases align to TRBD2. From germline, CDR1 is MNHEY and CDR2 SVGEGT. The CDR3 sequence is 12 residues long. Here the CDR3 DNA reads TGTGTCAGCAGACCGAGTCTAGCGGGGGAGTACTTC. As protein: CVSRPSLAGEYF.

The chain recombines TRBV19 with TRBJ1-1; a weak D match, TRBD1 (5 bases). V shed 1 base and J shed 3 bases, with 9 bases lying between them. Germline assignment: CDR1 LNHDA and CDR2 SQIVND (reference sequence). The CDR3 covers 14 residues. The CDR3: CASSIGGTDTEAFF. DNA of the CDR3: TGTGCCAGTAGTATAGGAGGGACGGACACTGAAGCTTTCTTT.

The chain is built from TRBV11-2 and TRBJ2-2; TRBD1 matches at 7 bases. The V and J ends lost 8 bases and 11 bases, in that order; junction bases with no gene match: 14. Germline V CDR1 and CDR2: SGHAT, FQNNGV. The CDR3 contains 14 residues. CDR3 bases: TGTGCCAGCCGCCCCATGAGGGGGCCGGGCGAGCTGTTTTTT. Encoded protein: CASRPMRGPGELFF. The full variable domain, completed using reference TRBV11-2 and TRBJ2-2, is EAGVAQSPRYKIIEKRQSVAFWCNPISGHATLYWYQQILGQGPKLLIQFQNNGVVDDSQLPKDRFSAERLKGVDSTLKIQPAKLEDSAVYLCASRPMRGPGELFFGEGSRLTVL.

The J gene is TRBJ1-5, the V gene TRBV27; tentative D call: TRBD1 (5 bases). Trimming pared 5 bases from V and 5 bases from J, leaving 10 bases between. There are 13 residues in the CDR3. Per germline, CDR1 MNHEY and CDR2 SMNVEV (reference sequence). The CDR3 region has the DNA TGTGCCAGCAGTAGGGGACCCCATCAGCCCCAGCATTTT. Amino acids: CASSRGPHQPQHF.

This clonotype was detected many times. The chain employs TRBV6-5 and TRBJ1-1; tentatively, D is TRBD1 (5 bases). This CDR3 spans 11 amino acids. CDR1 is MNHEY and CDR2 is SVGAGI in the germline V gene. The V gene lost 5 bases and the J gene lost 11 bases, with 12 bases spanning the gap. This chain's CDR3 is CASSRGPRAFF. CDR3 bases: TGTGCCAGCAGTCGGGGCCCGAGGGCTTTCTTT.

This clonotype was counted many times. One end of the junction varies from germline; a read error may be responsible. The rearrangement joins TRBV27 to TRBJ2-2; D ambiguous. This CDR3 region has 13 residues. Germline V gene data show CDR1 as MNHEY and CDR2 as SMNVEV (reference sequence). The CDR3 coding sequence is TGTGCCAGCAGCTTATCAGGCACCGGGGAGCTGTTTTTT. Translating gives CASSLSGTGELFF.

This clonotype has a count of ten or more. The genes are TRBV27 and TRBJ1-3; no definite D call. V gave up 2 bases and J gave up 0 bases, with 8 bases separating them. This CDR3 contains 15 residues. Germline loops: CDR1 MNHEY, CDR2 SMNVEV (reference sequence). The CDR3 loop is CASSLRRNSGNTIYF. The CDR3 nucleotides read TGTGCCAGCAGTTTACGTCGGAACTCTGGAAACACCATATATTTT.

This clonotype showed up many times. The gene calls are TRBV19 and TRBJ2-7; 12 bases are a match to TRBD2. The CDR3 runs 14 residues. The germline CDR1 and CDR2 sequences are LNHDA and SQIVND (reference sequence). V shed 6 bases, J shed 2 bases, and the junction held 2 bases outside the gene matches. The CDR3 DNA sequence: TGTGCCAGTAGCCCTAGCGGGGGGGCCTACGAGCAGTACTTC. Translation gives CASSPSGGAYEQYF.

Remarks on this clonotype: Just one base apart from a much larger clone, this may be a read error. CDR3 amino acids: CARSGWSEARTQYF. The CDR3 DNA sequence: TGTGCCAGATCGGGGTGGTCGGAGGCCAGGACCCAGTACTTC. V usage is TRBV2 and J usage is TRBJ2-5, with TRBD2 as a possible D gene (5 bases). The germline V gene has CDR1 SNHLY and CDR2 FYNNEI. CDR3 length: 14 amino acids. The V and J ends lost 9 bases and 7 bases respectively, with 21 bases between them. Full variable domain (remainder filled in from reference TRBV2 and TRBJ2-5): EPEVTQTPSHQVTQMGQEVILRCVPISNHLYFYWYRQILGQKVEFLVSFYNNEISEKSEIFDDQFSVERPDGSNFTLKIRSTKLEDSAMYFCARSGWSEARTQYFGPGTRLLVL.

The table lists this clonotype with many counts. The chain uses TRBV7-2 and TRBJ2-3; D gene uncertain. Germline V gives CDR1 SGHTA, CDR2 FQGNSA. V lost 4 bases and J lost 0, with 17 bases in between. The CDR3 contains 17 residues. CDR3 protein: CASSSRIHGYSTDTQYF. The CDR3 region has the DNA TGTGCCAGCAGCTCGAGGATCCACGGATATAGCACAGATACGCAGTATTTT. The whole variable domain, filled in from reference TRBV7-2 and TRBJ2-3, reads GAGVSQSPSNKVTEKGKDVELRCDPISGHTALYWYRQSLGQGLEFLIYFQGNSAPDKSGLPSDRFSAERTGGSVSTLTIQRTQQEDSAVYLCASSSRIHGYSTDTQYFGPGTRLTVL.

This clonotype has ten or more counts. The V gene is TRBV14, the J gene TRBJ2-3; 7 bases line up with TRBD1. There are 15 residues in the CDR3. The trim removed 4 bases at V and 2 bases at J, leaving 6 bases unmatched. Germline CDR1 and CDR2: SGHDN and FVKESK. In DNA, the CDR3 is TGTGCCAGCAGCCCCGGACAGGTTTACACAGATACGCAGTATTTT. It yields the protein CASSPGQVYTDTQYF.

Remarks on this clonotype: This CDR3 fails to terminate in the conserved phenylalanine or tryptophan, so it likely reflects a read error. The CDR3 sequence is CASSPGVAGGDSYNEQFS. The CDR3 DNA reads as TGCGCCAGCAGCCCCGGGGTAGCGGGGGGTGACTCCTACAATGAGCAGTTCTCC. The genes are TRBV4-3 and TRBJ2-1; 10 bases are a match to TRBD2. The CDR3 spans 18 residues. The trim removed 4 bases at V and 0 bases at J, leaving 9 bases unmatched. Germline CDR1 LGHNA, CDR2 YSLEER.

Worth noting for this clonotype: Since a much larger clone is just one base distant, this may be a read error. The chain has TRBV5-6 and TRBJ2-7; TRBD1 might be the D (5 bases). Trimming pared 3 bases from V and 6 bases from J, leaving 10 bases between. The CDR3 extends over 12 amino acids. Per the germline V gene, CDR1 is SGHDT and CDR2 is YYEEEE. The CDR3 is CASSSTVSEQYF. The CDR3 region has the DNA TGTGCCAGCAGCTCGACAGTGAGCGAGCAGTACTTC.

At least ten counts were recorded for this clonotype. V gene TRBV5-4 combines with J gene TRBJ2-5; perhaps TRBD2 as D (6 bases). The CDR3 runs to 14 residues. The V and J ends lost 3 bases and 4 bases respectively, with 13 bases between them. Germline V CDR1 and CDR2: SGHNT, YYREEE (reference sequence). The CDR3 loop is CASSWQGGGETQYF. In nucleotides, the CDR3 is TGTGCCAGCAGCTGGCAGGGAGGCGGAGAGACCCAGTACTTC.

The rearrangement joins TRBV24-1 to TRBJ2-3; TRBD1 is a possible D gene (6 bases). The germline gives CDR1 KGHDR, CDR2 SFDVKD. The CDR3 is made up of 15 amino acids. V dropped 7 bases and J dropped 1 base, with 14 bases sitting between them. DNA for the CDR3: TGTGCCACCAGCACAGGGAGCGACGGCACAGATACGCAGTATTTT. Residues: CATSTGSDGTDTQYF.

The CDR3 here is CASSLITGGADIDTQYF. In DNA, the CDR3 is TGTGCCAGCAGTTTAATTACGGGGGGCGCGGATATAGATACGCAGTATTTT. V usage is TRBV27 and J usage is TRBJ2-3; tentative D call: TRBD2 (7 bases). There are 17 residues in the CDR3. Germline V gene sequence: CDR1 MNHEY, CDR2 SMNVEV (reference sequence). Trimming cost V 2 bases and J 5 bases, with 20 bases left between them.